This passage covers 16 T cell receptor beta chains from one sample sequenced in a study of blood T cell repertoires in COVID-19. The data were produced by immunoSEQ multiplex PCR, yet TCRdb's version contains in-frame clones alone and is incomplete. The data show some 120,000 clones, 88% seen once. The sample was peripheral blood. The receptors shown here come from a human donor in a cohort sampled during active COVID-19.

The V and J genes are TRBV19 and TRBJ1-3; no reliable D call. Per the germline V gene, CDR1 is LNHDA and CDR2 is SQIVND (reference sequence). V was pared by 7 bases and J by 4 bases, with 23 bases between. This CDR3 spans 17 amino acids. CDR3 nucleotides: TGTGCCAGTACCCCCTATCGGCGGGAGCTCTCGGGAAACACCATATATTTT. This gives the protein CASTPYRRELSGNTIYF.

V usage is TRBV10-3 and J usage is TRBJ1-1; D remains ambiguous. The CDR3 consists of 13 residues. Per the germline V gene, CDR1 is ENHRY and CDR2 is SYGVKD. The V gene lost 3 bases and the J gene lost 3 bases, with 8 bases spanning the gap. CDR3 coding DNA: TGTGCCATCAGTGATAGGAGAGACACTGAAGCTTTCTTT. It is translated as CAISDRRDTEAFF.

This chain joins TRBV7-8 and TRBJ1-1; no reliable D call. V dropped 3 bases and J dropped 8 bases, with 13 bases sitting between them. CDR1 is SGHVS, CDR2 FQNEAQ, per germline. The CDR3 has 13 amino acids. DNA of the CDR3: TGTGCCAGCAGCTTCGACGACAAGTCCGAAGCTTTCTTT. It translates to CASSFDDKSEAFF. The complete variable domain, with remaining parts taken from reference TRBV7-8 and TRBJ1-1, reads GAGVSQSPRYKVAKRGQDVALRCDPISGHVSLFWYQQALGQGPEFLTYFQNEAQLDKSGLPSDRFFAERPEGSVSTLKIQRTQQEDSAVYLCASSFDDKSEAFFGQGTRLTVV.

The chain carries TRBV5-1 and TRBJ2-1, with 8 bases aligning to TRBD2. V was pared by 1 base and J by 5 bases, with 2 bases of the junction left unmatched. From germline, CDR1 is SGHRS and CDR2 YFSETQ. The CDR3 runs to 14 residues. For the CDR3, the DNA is TGCGCCAGCAGCTTGTTACTAGCGGACAATGAGCAGTTCTTC. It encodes CASSLLLADNEQFF. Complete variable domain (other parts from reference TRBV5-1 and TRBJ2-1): KAGVTQTPRYLIKTRGQQVTLSCSPISGHRSVSWYQQTPGQGLQFLFEYFSETQRNKGNFPGRFSGRQFSNSRSEMNVSTLELGDSALYLCASSLLLADNEQFFGPGTRLTVL.

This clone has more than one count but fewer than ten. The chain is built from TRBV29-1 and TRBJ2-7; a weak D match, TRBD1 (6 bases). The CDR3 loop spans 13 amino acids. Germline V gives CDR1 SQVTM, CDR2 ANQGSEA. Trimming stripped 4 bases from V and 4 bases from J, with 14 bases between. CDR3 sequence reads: CSVVFQGWYEQYF. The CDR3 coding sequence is TGCAGCGTTGTATTCCAGGGGTGGTACGAGCAGTACTTC.

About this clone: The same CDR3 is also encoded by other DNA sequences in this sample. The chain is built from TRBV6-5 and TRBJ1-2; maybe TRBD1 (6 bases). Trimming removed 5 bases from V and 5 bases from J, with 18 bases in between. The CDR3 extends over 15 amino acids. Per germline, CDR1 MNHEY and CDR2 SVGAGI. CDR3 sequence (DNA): TGTGCCAGCAGTCTGACGACAGGAGCTCGATATGGCTACACCTTC. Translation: CASSLTTGARYGYTF.

This CDR3 is CASSFGDNQPQHF. DNA for the CDR3: TGTGCCAGCAGTTTCGGTGACAATCAGCCCCAGCATTTT. This rearrangement joins TRBV28 to TRBJ1-5; D is unresolved. CDR3 length: 13 residues. Germline assignment: CDR1 MDHEN and CDR2 SYDVKM. Trimming stripped 3 bases from V and 3 bases from J, with 6 bases between.

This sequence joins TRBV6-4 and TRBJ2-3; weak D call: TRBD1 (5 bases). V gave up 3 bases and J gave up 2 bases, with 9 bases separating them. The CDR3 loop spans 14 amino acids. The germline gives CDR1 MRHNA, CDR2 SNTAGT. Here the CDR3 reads CASSDRGYTDTQYF. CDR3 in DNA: TGTGCCAGCAGTGATAGGGGCTACACAGATACGCAGTATTTT.

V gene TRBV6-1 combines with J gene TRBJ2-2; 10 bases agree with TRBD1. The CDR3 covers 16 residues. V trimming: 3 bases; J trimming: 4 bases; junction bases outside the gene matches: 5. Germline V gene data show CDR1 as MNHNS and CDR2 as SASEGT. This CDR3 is CASSDWDRGLTGELFF. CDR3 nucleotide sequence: TGTGCCAGCAGTGACTGGGACAGGGGTCTCACCGGGGAGCTGTTTTTT.

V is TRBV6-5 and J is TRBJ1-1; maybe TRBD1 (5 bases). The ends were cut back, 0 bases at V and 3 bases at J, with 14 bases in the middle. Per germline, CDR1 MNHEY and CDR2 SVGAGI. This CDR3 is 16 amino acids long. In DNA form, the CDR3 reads TGTGCCAGCAGTTACTCTTCGGAGGGGTTCTACACTGAAGCTTTCTTT. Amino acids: CASSYSSEGFYTEAFF.

The CDR3 region is CASSDSILAGADTQYF. The CDR3 DNA follows: TGTGCCAGCAGTGACTCGATCCTAGCGGGAGCGGATACGCAGTATTTT. The chain links TRBV6-4 to TRBJ2-3; 10 nucleotides line up with TRBD2. With 0 bases clipped from V and 6 bases from J, the junction kept 6 bases outside the gene matches. CDR1 and CDR2 from the germline V gene are MRHNA and SNTAGT. This CDR3 has 16 residues.

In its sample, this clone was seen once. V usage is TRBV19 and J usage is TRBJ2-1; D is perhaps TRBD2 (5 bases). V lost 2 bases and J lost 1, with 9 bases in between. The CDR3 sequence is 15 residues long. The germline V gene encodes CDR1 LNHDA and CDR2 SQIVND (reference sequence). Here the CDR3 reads CASSIWTGSYNEQFF. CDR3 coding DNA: TGTGCCAGTAGTATATGGACGGGATCCTACAATGAGCAGTTCTTC.

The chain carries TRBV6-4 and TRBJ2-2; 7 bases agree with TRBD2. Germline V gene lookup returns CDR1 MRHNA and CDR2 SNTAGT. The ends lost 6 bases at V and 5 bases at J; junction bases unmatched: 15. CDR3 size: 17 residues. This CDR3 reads CASSEEPPYGGTGELFF. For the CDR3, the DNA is TGTGCCAGCAGCGAAGAACCCCCTTACGGGGGGACCGGGGAGCTGTTTTTT.

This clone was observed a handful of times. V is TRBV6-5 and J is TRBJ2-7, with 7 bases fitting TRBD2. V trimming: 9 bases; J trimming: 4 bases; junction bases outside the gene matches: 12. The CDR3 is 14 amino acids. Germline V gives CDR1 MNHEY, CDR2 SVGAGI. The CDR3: CASQSSGRGYEQYF. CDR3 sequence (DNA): TGTGCCAGTCAATCTAGCGGCCGAGGATACGAGCAGTACTTC.

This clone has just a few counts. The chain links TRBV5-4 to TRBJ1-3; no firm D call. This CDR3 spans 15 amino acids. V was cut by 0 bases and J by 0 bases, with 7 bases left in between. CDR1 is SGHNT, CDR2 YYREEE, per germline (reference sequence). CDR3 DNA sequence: TGTGCCAGCAGCTTGGCGGGTAGCTCTGGAAACACCATATATTTT. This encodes CASSLAGSSGNTIYF.

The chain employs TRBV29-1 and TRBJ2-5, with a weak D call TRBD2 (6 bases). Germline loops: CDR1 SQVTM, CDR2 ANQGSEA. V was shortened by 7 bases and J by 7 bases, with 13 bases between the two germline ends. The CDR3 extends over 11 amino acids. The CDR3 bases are TGCAGCGCCGTTGTGGGGGGGACCCAGTACTTC. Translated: CSAVVGGTQYF.